These T cell receptor beta chains were read from a single sample in a study of T cell repertoires in cytomegalovirus infection. TCRdb reanalysed the reads using MiXCR and keeps one entry per CDR3 protein. The data hold around 800,000 distinct CDR3 sequences, with 32% observed a single time. Antigens of these TCRs are unknown. The source was cultured CD8+ T cells from PBMCs, collected from culture after CMV antigen stimulation. The receptor source for this set is a human donor in good health (CMV status not recorded). Some clones in this sample may be carry-over from other donors' samples. The CDR3 runs from the conserved cysteine through the conserved F or W. A D gene is named only where the DNA matches it firmly. The listing skips clone size in some rows; elsewhere it reads once, few, many or a size class.

d_call,v_call,j_call,clone_size,cdr3_aa,cdr3_nt
TRBD1,TRBV29-1,TRBJ2-2,few,CSVEDDRGINTGELFF,TGCAGCGTTGAAGATGACAGGGGAATAAACACCGGGGAGCTGTTTTTT
TRBD1,TRBV19,TRBJ2-7,few,CASSMGPLDRGEQYF,TGTGCCAGTAGTATGGGCCCACTCGACAGGGGCGAGCAGTACTTC
TRBD1,TRBV10-3,TRBJ2-3,few,CAIRGTGGDTQYF,TGTGCCATCAGGGGGACAGGAGGAGATACGCAGTATTTT
TRBD1,TRBV6-2/TRBV6-3,TRBJ1-2,few,CASSQGGQRLLNYGYTF,TGTGCCAGCAGTCAAGGGGGACAGCGTCTACTCAACTATGGCTACACCTTC
.,TRBV19,TRBJ1-5,.,CASSILTRSNQPQHF,TGTGCCAGTAGTATTCTAACCCGTAGCAATCAGCCCCAGCATTTT
.,TRBV12-3/TRBV12-4,TRBJ1-2,.,CASSLGDRVGGYTF,TGTGCCAGCAGTTTAGGGGACCGGGTGGGTGGCTACACCTTC
.,TRBV7-6,TRBJ2-7,many,CASSLIGDSYEQYF,TGTGCCAGCAGCTTAATCGGGGACTCCTACGAGCAGTACTTC
TRBD1,TRBV7-9,TRBJ2-3,many,CASSYGTDTDTQYF,TGTGCCAGCAGCTATGGGACAGACACAGATACGCAGTATTTT
.,TRBV5-1,TRBJ1-1,.,CASSGGHSNTEAFF,TGCGCCAGCAGCGGGGGACATTCGAACACTGAAGCTTTCTTT
.,TRBV6-2/TRBV6-3,TRBJ2-1,.,CASSTWTDEQFF,TGTGCCAGCAGCACGTGGACCGATGAGCAGTTCTTC
.,TRBV7-2,TRBJ1-2,many,CASSAGEAYGYTF,TGTGCCAGCAGCGCCGGGGAGGCCTATGGCTACACCTTC
.,TRBV6-8,TRBJ1-6,.,CASTYGDRSGVYNSPLHF,TGTGCCAGCACCTACGGAGATAGGTCGGGCGTCTATAATTCACCCCTCCACTTT
.,TRBV2,TRBJ1-1,.,CASITVNTEAFF,TGTGCCAGCATAACAGTGAACACTGAAGCTTTCTTT